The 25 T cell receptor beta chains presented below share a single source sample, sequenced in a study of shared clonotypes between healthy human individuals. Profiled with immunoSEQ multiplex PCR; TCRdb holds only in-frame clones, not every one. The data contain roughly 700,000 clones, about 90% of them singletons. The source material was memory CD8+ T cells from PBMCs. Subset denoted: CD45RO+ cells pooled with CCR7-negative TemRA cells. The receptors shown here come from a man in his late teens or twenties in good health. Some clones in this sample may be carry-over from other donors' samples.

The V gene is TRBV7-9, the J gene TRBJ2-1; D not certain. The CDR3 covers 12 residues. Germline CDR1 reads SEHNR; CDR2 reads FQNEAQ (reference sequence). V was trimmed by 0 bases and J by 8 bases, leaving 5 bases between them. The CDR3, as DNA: TGTGCCAGCAGCTTAGCGGATCATGAGCAGTTCTTC. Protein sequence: CASSLADHEQFF.

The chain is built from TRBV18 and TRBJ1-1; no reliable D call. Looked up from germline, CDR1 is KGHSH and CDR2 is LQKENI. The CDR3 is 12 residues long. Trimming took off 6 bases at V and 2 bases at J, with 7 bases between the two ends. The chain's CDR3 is CASSPPNTEAFF. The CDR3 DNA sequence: TGTGCCAGCTCCCCCCCCAACACTGAAGCTTTCTTT.

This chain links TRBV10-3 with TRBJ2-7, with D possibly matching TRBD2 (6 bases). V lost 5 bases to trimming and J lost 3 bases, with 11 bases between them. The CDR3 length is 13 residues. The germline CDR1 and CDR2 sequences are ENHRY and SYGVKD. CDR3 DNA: TGTGCCATCAGTATGGGACTTGTCTACGAGCAGTACTTC. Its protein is CAISMGLVYEQYF.

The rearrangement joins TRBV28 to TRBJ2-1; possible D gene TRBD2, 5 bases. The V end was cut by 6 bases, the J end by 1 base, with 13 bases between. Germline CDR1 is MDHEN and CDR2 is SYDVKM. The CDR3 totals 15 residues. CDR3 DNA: TGTGCCAGCAGCTCCGGGGAGCCTTCCTACAATGAGCAGTTCTTC. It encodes CASSSGEPSYNEQFF.

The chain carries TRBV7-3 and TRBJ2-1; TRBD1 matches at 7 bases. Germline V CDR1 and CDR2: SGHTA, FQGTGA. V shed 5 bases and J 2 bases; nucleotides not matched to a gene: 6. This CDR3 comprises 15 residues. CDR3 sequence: CASSPNRGTYNEQFF. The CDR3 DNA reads TGTGCCAGCAGCCCTAACAGGGGAACCTACAATGAGCAGTTCTTC.

The CDR3 loop reads CASSQERASGRVIETQYF. The CDR3 DNA sequence: TGCGCCAGCAGCCAAGAAAGAGCTAGCGGGAGAGTGATAGAGACCCAGTACTTC. This chain connects TRBV4-1 to TRBJ2-5; 10 bases align to TRBD2. Germline lookup yields CDR1 MGHRA and CDR2 YSYEKL. J was trimmed by 4 bases and V by 0 bases; bases with no gene match: 11. The CDR3 has 18 amino acids.

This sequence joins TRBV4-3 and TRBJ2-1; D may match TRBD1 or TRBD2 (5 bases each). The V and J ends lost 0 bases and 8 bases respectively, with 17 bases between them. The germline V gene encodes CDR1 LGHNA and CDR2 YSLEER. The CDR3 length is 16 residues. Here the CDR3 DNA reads TGCGCCAGCAGCCAAGAAAGTGGCCCGGGACGAGATGAGCAGTTCTTC. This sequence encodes CASSQESGPGRDEQFF.

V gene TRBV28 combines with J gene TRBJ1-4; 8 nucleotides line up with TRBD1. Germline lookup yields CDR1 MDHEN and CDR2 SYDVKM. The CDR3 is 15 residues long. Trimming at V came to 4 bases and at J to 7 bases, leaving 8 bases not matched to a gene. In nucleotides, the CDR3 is TGTGCCAGCAGTTCTCGGACAGGGTTGGGTGAAAAACTGTTTTTT. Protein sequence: CASSSRTGLGEKLFF.

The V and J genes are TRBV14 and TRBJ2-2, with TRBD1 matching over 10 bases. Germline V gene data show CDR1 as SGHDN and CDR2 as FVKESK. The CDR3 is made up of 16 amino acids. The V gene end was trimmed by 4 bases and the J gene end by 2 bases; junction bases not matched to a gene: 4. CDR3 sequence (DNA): TGTGCCAGCAGCCCCGGGACAGGGGCTAACACCGGGGAGCTGTTTTTT. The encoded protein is CASSPGTGANTGELFF.

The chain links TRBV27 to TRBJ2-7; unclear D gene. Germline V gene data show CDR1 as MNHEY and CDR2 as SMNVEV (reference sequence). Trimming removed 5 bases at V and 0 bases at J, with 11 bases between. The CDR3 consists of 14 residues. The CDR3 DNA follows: TGTGCCAGCAGTATTCAGTTGGCCTCCTACGAGCAGTACTTC. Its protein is CASSIQLASYEQYF.

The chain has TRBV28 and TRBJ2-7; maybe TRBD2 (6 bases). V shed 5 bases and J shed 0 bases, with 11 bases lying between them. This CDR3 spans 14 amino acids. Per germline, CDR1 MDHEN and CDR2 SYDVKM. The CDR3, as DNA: TGTGCCAGCAGTCTCCGGAGGGACTCCTACGAGCAGTACTTC. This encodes CASSLRRDSYEQYF. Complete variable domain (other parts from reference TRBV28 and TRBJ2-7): DVKVTQSSRYLVKRTGEKVFLECVQDMDHENMFWYRQDPGLGLRLIYFSYDVKMKEKGDIPEGYSVSREKKERFSLILESASTNQTSMYLCASSLRRDSYEQYFGPGTRLTVT.

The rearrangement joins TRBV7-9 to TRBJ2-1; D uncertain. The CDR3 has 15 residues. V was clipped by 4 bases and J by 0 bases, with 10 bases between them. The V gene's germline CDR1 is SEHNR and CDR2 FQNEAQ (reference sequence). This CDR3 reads CASSSARVSYNEQFF. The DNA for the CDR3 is TGTGCCAGCAGCTCTGCACGGGTCTCCTACAATGAGCAGTTCTTC.

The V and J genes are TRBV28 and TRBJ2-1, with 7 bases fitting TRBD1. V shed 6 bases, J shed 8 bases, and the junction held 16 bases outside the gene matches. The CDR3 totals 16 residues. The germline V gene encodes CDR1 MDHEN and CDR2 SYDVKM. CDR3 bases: TGTGCCAGCAGCCCCCCGTGGACAGGTCAAGGTGATGAGCAGTTCTTC. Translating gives CASSPPWTGQGDEQFF. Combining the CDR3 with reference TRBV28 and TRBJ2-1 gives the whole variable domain DVKVTQSSRYLVKRTGEKVFLECVQDMDHENMFWYRQDPGLGLRLIYFSYDVKMKEKGDIPEGYSVSREKKERFSLILESASTNQTSMYLCASSPPWTGQGDEQFFGPGTRLTVL.

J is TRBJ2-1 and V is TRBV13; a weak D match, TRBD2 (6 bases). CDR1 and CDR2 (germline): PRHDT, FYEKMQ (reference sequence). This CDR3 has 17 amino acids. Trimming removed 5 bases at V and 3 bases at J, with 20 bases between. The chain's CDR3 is CASSPNHRGAGYNEQFF. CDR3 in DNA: TGTGCCAGCAGCCCCAATCATCGCGGGGCGGGCTACAATGAGCAGTTCTTC.

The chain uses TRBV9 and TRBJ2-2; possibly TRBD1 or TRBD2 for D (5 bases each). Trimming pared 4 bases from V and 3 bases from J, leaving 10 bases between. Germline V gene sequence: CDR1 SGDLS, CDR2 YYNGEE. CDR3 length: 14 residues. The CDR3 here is CASSSGTHTGELFF. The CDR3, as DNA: TGTGCCAGCAGCTCCGGGACCCACACCGGGGAGCTGTTTTTT.

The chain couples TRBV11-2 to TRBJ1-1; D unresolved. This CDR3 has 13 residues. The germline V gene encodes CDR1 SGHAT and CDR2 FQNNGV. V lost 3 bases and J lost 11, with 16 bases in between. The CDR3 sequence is CASSFLIGEWAFF. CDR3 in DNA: TGTGCCAGCAGCTTCTTAATCGGAGAATGGGCTTTCTTT.

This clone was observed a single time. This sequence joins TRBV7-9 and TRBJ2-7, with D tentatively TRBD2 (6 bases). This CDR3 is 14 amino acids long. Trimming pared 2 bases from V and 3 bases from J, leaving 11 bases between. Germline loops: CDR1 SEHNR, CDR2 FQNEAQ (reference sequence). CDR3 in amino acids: CASSLQLASYEQYF. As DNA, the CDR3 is TGTGCCAGCAGCTTACAGCTAGCGAGCTACGAGCAGTACTTC. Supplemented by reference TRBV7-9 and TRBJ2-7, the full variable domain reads DTGVSQNPRHKITKRGQNVTFRCDPISEHNRLYWYRQTLGQGPEFLTYFQNEAQLEKSRLLSDRFSAERPKGSFSTLEIQRTEQGDSAMYLCASSLQLASYEQYFGPGTRLTVT.

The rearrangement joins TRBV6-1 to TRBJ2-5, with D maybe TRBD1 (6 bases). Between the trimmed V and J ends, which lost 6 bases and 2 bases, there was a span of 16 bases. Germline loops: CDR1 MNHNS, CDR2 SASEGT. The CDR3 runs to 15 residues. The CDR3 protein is CASSAGDRFQETQYF. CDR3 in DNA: TGTGCCAGCAGCGCAGGGGATAGGTTTCAAGAGACCCAGTACTTC.

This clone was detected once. CDR3 sequence: CATSTSRYNEQFF. Written as DNA, the CDR3 is TGTGCCACCAGCACCTCAAGGTACAATGAGCAGTTCTTC. The chain is built from TRBV15 and TRBJ2-1; D is ambiguous. The CDR3 length is 13 residues. V was cut by 4 bases and J by 4 bases, with 8 bases left in between. Looked up from germline, CDR1 is LNHNV and CDR2 is YYDKDF (reference sequence).

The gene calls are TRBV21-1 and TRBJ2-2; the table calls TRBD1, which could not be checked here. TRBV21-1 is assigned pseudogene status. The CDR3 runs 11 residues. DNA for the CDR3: TGTGCCAGCAAACAGCCCGGGGAGCTGTTTTTT. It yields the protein CASKQPGELFF.

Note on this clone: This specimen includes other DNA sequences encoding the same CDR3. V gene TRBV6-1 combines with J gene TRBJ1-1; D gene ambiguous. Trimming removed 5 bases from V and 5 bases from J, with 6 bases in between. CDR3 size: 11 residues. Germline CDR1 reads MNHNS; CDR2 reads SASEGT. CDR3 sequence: CASSYGTEAFF. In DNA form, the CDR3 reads TGTGCCAGCAGTTACGGAACTGAAGCTTTCTTT.

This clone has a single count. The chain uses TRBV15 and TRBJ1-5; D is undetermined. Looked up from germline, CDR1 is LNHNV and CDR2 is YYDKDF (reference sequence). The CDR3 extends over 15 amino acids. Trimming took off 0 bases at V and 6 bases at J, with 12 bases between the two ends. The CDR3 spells CATSREKGLSQPQHF. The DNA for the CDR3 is TGTGCCACCAGCAGAGAAAAGGGTTTGAGTCAGCCCCAGCATTTT.

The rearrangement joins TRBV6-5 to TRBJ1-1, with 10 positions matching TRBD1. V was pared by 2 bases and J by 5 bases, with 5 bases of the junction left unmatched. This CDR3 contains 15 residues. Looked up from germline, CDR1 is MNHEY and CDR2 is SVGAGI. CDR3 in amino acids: CASSYGQGGKTEAFF. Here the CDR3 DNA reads TGTGCCAGCAGTTACGGACAGGGGGGAAAGACTGAAGCTTTCTTT.

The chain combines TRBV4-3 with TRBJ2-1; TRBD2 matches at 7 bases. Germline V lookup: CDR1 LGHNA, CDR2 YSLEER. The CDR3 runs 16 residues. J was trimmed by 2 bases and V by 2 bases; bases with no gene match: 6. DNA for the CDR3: TGCGCCAGCAGCCAATCTGGCGGGAGAGCCTACAATGAGCAGTTCTTC. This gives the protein CASSQSGGRAYNEQFF.

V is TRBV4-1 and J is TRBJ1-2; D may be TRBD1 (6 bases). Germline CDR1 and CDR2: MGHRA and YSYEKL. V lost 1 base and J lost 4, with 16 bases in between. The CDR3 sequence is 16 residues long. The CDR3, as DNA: TGCGCCAGCAGCCAAGCACTACAAGACAGGCCCTATGGCTACACCTTC. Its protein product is CASSQALQDRPYGYTF.